This T cell receptor (beta chain) was retrieved from a study of cytomegalovirus exposure and HLA in healthy donors. PCR was performed using 60 Vbeta and 13 Jbeta primers. Profiling relied on immunoSEQ multiplex PCR, and the TCRdb table lists in-frame clones only, not all of them. The table records roughly 130,000 clones, 73% of them present only once. Unmatched junction bases numbered 5, after V lost 6 bases and J lost 6 bases. Germline CDR1 is GTSNPN and CDR2 is SVGIG (reference sequence). The CDR3 length is 12 residues. The gene calls are TRBV30 and TRBJ1-2, with 9 bases fitting TRBD1. The clonotype was recovered from a woman aged 40 to 50 in good health and CMV-seropositive. The specimen sequenced was PBMCs. CDR3 in amino acids: CACYRGPDGYTF. The CDR3 DNA reads TGTGCCTGTTACAGGGGGCCTGATGGCTACACCTTC.